This record concerns one T cell receptor (beta chain) sequence. Clones were sequenced by immunoSEQ multiplex PCR, and TCRdb holds only the in-frame ones, with some missing. The sample consists of around 24,000 clones, 82% of them appearing once. These data come from a study of neoadjuvant nivolumab and ipilimumab in lung cancer. Per germline, CDR1 SEHNR and CDR2 FQNEAQ (reference sequence). The ends were cut back, 1 base at V and 8 bases at J, with 14 bases in the middle. This CDR3 comprises 14 residues. This clonotype was sampled from an adult with non-small cell lung cancer. J is TRBJ1-2 and V is TRBV7-9; perhaps TRBD1 as D (5 bases). Sequencing used tumor tissue, obtained after neoadjuvant nivolumab, alone or with ipilimumab, at or shortly before surgery. CDR3 nucleotides: TGTGCCAGCAGCTTAGATAGCACAGGAGGGGGCTACACCTTC. Translating it yields CASSLDSTGGGYTF.